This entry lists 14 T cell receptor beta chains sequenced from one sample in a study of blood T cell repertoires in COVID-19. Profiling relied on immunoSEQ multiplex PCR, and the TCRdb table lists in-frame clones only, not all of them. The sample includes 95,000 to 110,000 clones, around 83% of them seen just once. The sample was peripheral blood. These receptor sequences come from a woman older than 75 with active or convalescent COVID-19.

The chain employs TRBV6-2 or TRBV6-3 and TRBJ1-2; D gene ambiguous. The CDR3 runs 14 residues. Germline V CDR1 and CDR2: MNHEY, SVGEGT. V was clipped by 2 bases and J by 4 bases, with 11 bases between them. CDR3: CASSYNPEIYGYTF. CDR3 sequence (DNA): TGTGCCAGCAGTTACAATCCAGAAATCTATGGCTACACCTTC.

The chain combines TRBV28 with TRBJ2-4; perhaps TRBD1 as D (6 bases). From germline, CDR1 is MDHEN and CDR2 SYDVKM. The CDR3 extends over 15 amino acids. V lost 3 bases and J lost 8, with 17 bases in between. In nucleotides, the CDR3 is TGTGCCAGCAGTTTCAGGGGCCCACAAGGGGACATTCAGTACTTC. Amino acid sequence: CASSFRGPQGDIQYF.

As DNA, the CDR3 is TGCAGTGCTAGTACAGGAGCTGTGAGCACAGATACGCAGTATTTT. Its translation: CSASTGAVSTDTQYF. The gene calls are TRBV20-1 and TRBJ2-3; weak D call: TRBD1 (5 bases). Germline V gene data show CDR1 as DFQATT and CDR2 as SNEGSKA (reference sequence). This CDR3 is built from 15 residues. Trimming removed 3 bases from V and 0 bases from J, with 13 bases in between.

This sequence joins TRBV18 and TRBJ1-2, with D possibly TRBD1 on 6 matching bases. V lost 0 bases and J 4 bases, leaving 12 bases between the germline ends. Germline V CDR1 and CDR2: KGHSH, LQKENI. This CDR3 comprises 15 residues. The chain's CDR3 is CASSPPGTTVYGYTF. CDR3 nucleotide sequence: TGTGCCAGCTCACCACCGGGGACAACGGTCTATGGCTACACCTTC.

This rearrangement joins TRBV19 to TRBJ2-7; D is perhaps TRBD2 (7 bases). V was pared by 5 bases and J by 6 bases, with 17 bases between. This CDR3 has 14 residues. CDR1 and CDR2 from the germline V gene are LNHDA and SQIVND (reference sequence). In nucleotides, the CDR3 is TGTGCCAGTAGTCCGACAGGTCCGGGGGGCGAGCAGTACTTC. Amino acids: CASSPTGPGGEQYF.

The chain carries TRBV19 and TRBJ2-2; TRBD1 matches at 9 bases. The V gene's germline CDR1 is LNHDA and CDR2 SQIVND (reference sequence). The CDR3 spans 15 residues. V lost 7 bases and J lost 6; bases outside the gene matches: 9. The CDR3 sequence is CASNPGQGLSGELFF. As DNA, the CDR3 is TGTGCCAGTAACCCGGGACAGGGTCTTTCCGGGGAGCTGTTTTTT.

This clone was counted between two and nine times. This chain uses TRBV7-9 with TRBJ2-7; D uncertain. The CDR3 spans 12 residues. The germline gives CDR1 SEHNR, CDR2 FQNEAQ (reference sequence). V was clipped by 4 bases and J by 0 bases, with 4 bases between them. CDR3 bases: TGTGCCAGCAGCTCTATCTCCTACGAGCAGTACTTC. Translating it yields CASSSISYEQYF. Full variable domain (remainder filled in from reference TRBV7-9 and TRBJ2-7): DTGVSQNPRHKITKRGQNVTFRCDPISEHNRLYWYRQTLGQGPEFLTYFQNEAQLEKSRLLSDRFSAERPKGSFSTLEIQRTEQGDSAMYLCASSSISYEQYFGPGTRLTVT.

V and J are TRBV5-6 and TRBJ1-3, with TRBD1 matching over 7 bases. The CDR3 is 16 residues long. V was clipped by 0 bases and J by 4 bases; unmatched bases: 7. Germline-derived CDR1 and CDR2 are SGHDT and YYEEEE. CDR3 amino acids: CASSLGTGFLGNTIYF. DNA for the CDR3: TGTGCCAGCAGCTTGGGGACAGGATTTCTCGGAAACACCATATATTTT.

The CDR3 region is CASSSEGAYEQFF. In DNA, the CDR3 is TGCGCCAGCAGCTCAGAGGGGGCTTATGAGCAGTTCTTC. This rearrangement joins TRBV5-1 to TRBJ2-1; 7 bases are shared with TRBD1. CDR1 and CDR2 from the germline V gene are SGHRS and YFSETQ. Trimming removed 3 bases from V and 8 bases from J; junction bases left unmatched: 5. This CDR3 has 13 residues.

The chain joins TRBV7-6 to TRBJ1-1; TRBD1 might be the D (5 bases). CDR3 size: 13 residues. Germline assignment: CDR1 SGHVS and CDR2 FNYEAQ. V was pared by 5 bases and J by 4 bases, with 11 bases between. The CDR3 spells CASSADQGTEAFF. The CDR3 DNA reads TGTGCCAGCAGCGCCGACCAGGGCACTGAAGCTTTCTTT.

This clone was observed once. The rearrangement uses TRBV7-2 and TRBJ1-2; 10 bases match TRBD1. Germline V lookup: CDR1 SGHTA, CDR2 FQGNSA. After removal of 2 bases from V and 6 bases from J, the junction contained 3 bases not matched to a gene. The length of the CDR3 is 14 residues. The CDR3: CASSLPTGGNGYTF. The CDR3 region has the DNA TGTGCCAGCAGCTTACCGACAGGGGGCAATGGCTACACCTTC.

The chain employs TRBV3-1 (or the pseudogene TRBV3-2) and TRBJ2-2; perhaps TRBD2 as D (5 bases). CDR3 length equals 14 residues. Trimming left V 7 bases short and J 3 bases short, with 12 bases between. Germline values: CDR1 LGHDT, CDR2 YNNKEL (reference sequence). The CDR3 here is CASNGVGYTGELFF. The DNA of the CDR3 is TGTGCCAGCAACGGGGTAGGGTACACCGGGGAGCTGTTTTTT.

Here the CDR3 DNA reads TGCGCCAGCAGCAATCCCTCCCGAGATACGCAGTATTTT. Residues: CASSNPSRDTQYF. The rearrangement joins TRBV4-1 to TRBJ2-3; D call uncertain. In germline, CDR1 is MGHRA, CDR2 YSYEKL. The ends were cut back, 5 bases at V and 5 bases at J, with 11 bases in the middle. The CDR3 is 13 residues long.

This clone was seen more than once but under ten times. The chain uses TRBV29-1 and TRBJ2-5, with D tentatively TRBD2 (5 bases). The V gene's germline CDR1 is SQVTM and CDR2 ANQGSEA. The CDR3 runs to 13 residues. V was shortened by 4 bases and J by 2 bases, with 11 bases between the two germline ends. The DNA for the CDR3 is TGCAGCGTTGGGGGAGCGGTACAAGAGACCCAGTACTTC. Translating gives CSVGGAVQETQYF.